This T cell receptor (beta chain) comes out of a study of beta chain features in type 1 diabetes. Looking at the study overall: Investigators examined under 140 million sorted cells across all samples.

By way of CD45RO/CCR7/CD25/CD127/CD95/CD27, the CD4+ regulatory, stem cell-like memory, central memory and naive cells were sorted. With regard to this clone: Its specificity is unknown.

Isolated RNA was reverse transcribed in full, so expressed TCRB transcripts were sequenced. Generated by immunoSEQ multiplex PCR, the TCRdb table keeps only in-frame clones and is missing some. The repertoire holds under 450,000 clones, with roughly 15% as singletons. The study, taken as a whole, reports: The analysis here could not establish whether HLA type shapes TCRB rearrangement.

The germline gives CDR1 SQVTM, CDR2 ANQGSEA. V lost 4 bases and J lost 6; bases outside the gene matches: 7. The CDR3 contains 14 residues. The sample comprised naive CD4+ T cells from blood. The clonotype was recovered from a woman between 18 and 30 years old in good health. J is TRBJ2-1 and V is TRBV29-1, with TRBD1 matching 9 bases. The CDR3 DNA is TGCAGCGTTGTTAACAGGGGGCCATCCAATGAGCAGTTCTTC. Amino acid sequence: CSVVNRGPSNEQFF.